This T cell receptor (beta chain) stems from a study of cytomegalovirus exposure and HLA in healthy donors. Points from the study as a whole: Later, an analysis found that common viral pathogens appeared to be linked with several of the most significant clusters. In a later analysis, across HLA loci, associated TCR counts were highest for DRB1, lowest for HLA-C.

CDR1 SEHNR and CDR2 FQNEAQ come from the germline V gene (reference sequence). V shed 5 bases and J 0 bases; nucleotides not matched to a gene: 7. This CDR3 has 18 amino acids. With 60 Vbeta and 13 Jbeta primers, the PCR was carried out. Measured with immunoSEQ multiplex PCR; TCRdb has only the in-frame clones, and not every one. The sample yields 150,000 to 170,000 clones, about three quarters seen once. Note on this clone: The antigen remains undetermined.

The clonotype comes from a woman between 40 and 50 years old in good health and CMV-seronegative. Sequenced material: PBMCs. The chain links TRBV7-9 to TRBJ2-7, with TRBD2 identical over 16 bases. The chain's CDR3 is CASSATGTSGRVSYEQYF. DNA of the CDR3: TGTGCCAGCAGCGCAACCGGGACTAGCGGGAGGGTCTCCTACGAGCAGTACTTC.